This TCR beta chain was sequenced in a study of molecular identifiers for immune sequencing clone quantification. Study results and caveats: Clones above 20 RNA copies held over 97% of effector molecules, under 1% in naive cells.

This clonotype was seen a handful of times. Antigen: not known. Previously described methods and listed TCR primers were employed for the bulk TCR libraries. MiXCR, applied by TCRdb to the PCR reads, yields one record per CDR3 protein. Counted here are over 100,000 distinct CDR3 sequences, under 40% occurring once; the ten biggest clones make up approximately 9.8%. For naive CD8 T cells, sorting used the CD8+CD4-CCR7+CD45RA+ phenotype. Germline-derived CDR1 and CDR2 are LGHNA and YSLEER. There are 14 residues in the CDR3. Trimming shortened V by 4 bases and J by 0 bases, and 10 bases separated the two germline ends.

This TCR came from a human donor in good health. Some libraries in this study had Jurkat cell RNA spiked in. The sequencing sample was made of naive CD8+ T cells from blood, with Jurkat cell RNA spiked in. Subset defined: FACS-sorted CD8+CD4-CCR7+CD45RA+ naive T cells. The rearrangement links TRBV4-3 to TRBJ2-7, with D perhaps given as TRBD1 or TRBD2 (5 bases each). The CDR3 region has the DNA TGCGCCAGCAGCCCCGGGACGGTCTCCTACGAGCAGTACTTC. It yields the protein CASSPGTVSYEQYF.